This T cell receptor beta chain was obtained from a study of beta chain features in type 1 diabetes. On the study more broadly: Healthy donors resembled patients in age, gender and cell yields.

Germline V gene lookup returns CDR1 MDHEN and CDR2 SYDVKM. V was shortened by 4 bases and J by 9 bases, with 22 bases between the two germline ends. The CDR3 has 15 residues. Expressed TCRB transcripts were sequenced because the entire RNA isolate underwent reverse transcription. The method was immunoSEQ multiplex PCR; TCRdb's version includes in-frame clones alone and lacks a portion of them. The sample yields more than 550,000 clones, over 11% seen once. A remark on this clone: Its specificity is unknown.

Study-level findings and limits: Across all four CD4+ subsets, people with type 1 diabetes showed modestly shorter TCRB CDR3s.

This sequence joins TRBV28 and TRBJ2-7; perhaps TRBD1 as D (6 bases). Sequencing was performed on naive CD4+ T cells from blood. The TCR originated in a man between 18 and 35 years old with type 1 diabetes. This chain's CDR3 is CASSSNRVVRFGQYF. CDR3 coding DNA: TGTGCCAGCAGTTCCAACAGGGTAGTCAGATTTGGGCAGTACTTC.